This T cell receptor beta chain derives from a study of cytomegalovirus exposure and HLA in healthy donors. Between the trimmed V and J ends, which lost 3 bases and 4 bases, there was a span of 6 bases. The CDR3 has 13 amino acids. Germline-derived CDR1 and CDR2 are MRHNA and SNTAGT. PCR amplification relied on 60 Vbeta primers (plus 13 Jbeta primers). This table comes from immunoSEQ multiplex PCR, and its TCRdb copy is limited to in-frame clones, with some not included. The table lists approximately 30,000 clones. About this clone itself: The antigen is not known.

Study outcomes and limitations: There were under 200 TCR beta chains listed as cytomegalovirus-associated.

This TCR was sampled from a man aged 35-49 years in good health and CMV-seronegative. The chain recombines TRBV6-4 with TRBJ2-2, with D possibly being TRBD1 (6 bases). What was sequenced was PBMCs. CDR3 coding DNA: TGTGCCAGCAGTGAGGGGGCCACCGGGGAGCTGTTTTTT. Encoded protein: CASSEGATGELFF.